These T cell receptor beta chains were read from a single sample in a study of T-cell memory formation after mild COVID-19. TCRdb itself ran the 5' RACE reads through MiXCR, one entry per CDR3 protein. The sample includes about half a million distinct CDR3 sequences, 15% to 20% seen only once; the top ten take 9% to 15%. Material for sequencing was PBMCs or a T cell subset sorted from them (not recorded which). The receptors were sampled from an adult woman who had mild COVID-19 (a few samples of this study predate the infection). Cell type and time point are not known. The CDR3 runs from the conserved cysteine through the conserved F or W. The order of the fields is J gene, clone size, D gene, V gene, CDR3 DNA, CDR3 protein. A D gene is named only where the DNA matches it firmly. Part of the rows lack a size; the others show once, few, many or a class for expanded clones.

j_gene: TRBJ1-4; abundance: few; d_gene: TRBD1; v_gene: TRBV9; CDR3nt: TGTGCCAGCAGCGTCGCTACAGGGGGCGGGGAAAAACTGTTTTTT; CDR3aa: CASSVATGGGEKLFF
j_gene: TRBJ2-2; abundance: few; d_gene: TRBD2; v_gene: TRBV6-5; CDR3nt: TGTGCCAGCAGTTACTCAATGGGACTAGAGTTCAGGCTGAACACCGGGGAGCTGTTTTTT; CDR3aa: CASSYSMGLEFRLNTGELFF
j_gene: TRBJ2-3; abundance: NA; d_gene: NA; v_gene: TRBV3-1; CDR3nt: TGTGCCAGCAGCCAAGAATGGCTAGCAGCGGATACGCAGTATTTT; CDR3aa: CASSQEWLAADTQYF
j_gene: TRBJ1-3; abundance: NA; d_gene: TRBD1; v_gene: TRBV19; CDR3nt: TGTGCCAGTAGTATAAACAGGGGGCGAGACACCATATATTTT; CDR3aa: CASSINRGRDTIYF
j_gene: TRBJ2-7; abundance: NA; d_gene: TRBD2; v_gene: TRBV4-1; CDR3nt: TGCGCCAGCAGCCCAGTTAGCGGGGGGGCTTCCTACGAGCAGTACTTC; CDR3aa: CASSPVSGGASYEQYF
j_gene: TRBJ2-3; abundance: NA; d_gene: TRBD2; v_gene: TRBV7-9; CDR3nt: TGTGCCAGCAGCCAGGGACTAGCGGGTCTTTCTTACACAGATACGCAGTATTTT; CDR3aa: CASSQGLAGLSYTDTQYF
j_gene: TRBJ2-1; abundance: NA; d_gene: NA; v_gene: TRBV12-3/TRBV12-4; CDR3nt: TGTGCCAGCAGTTTAGGGACACAAAAGCGCAATGAGCAGTTCTTC; CDR3aa: CASSLGTQKRNEQFF
j_gene: TRBJ1-2; abundance: NA; d_gene: NA; v_gene: TRBV24-1; CDR3nt: TGTGCCACCAGTGGAGGGGACTATGGCTACACCTTC; CDR3aa: CATSGGDYGYTF
j_gene: TRBJ2-2; abundance: few; d_gene: TRBD1; v_gene: TRBV18; CDR3nt: TGTGCCAGCTCAGACTTGGGACAGCCGACCGGGGAGCTGTTTTTT; CDR3aa: CASSDLGQPTGELFF
j_gene: TRBJ2-1; abundance: NA; d_gene: NA; v_gene: TRBV19; CDR3nt: TGTGCCAGTAGTAATTCTGGGACTCGCGGTAATGAGCAGTTCTTC; CDR3aa: CASSNSGTRGNEQFF
j_gene: TRBJ2-2; abundance: many; d_gene: NA; v_gene: TRBV29-1; CDR3nt: TGCAGCGCCGACAGAGTTAACACCGGGGAGCTGTTTTTT; CDR3aa: CSADRVNTGELFF
j_gene: TRBJ1-2; abundance: once; d_gene: TRBD1; v_gene: TRBV27; CDR3nt: TGTGCCAGCAGTCCCTCGGGACAGGGGTTTGGCTACACCTTC; CDR3aa: CASSPSGQGFGYTF
j_gene: TRBJ2-1; abundance: NA; d_gene: TRBD1; v_gene: TRBV20-1; CDR3nt: TGCAGTGCGAATCCCGGGACAGGGATCAATGAGCAGTTCTTC; CDR3aa: CSANPGTGINEQFF
j_gene: TRBJ2-1; abundance: NA; d_gene: NA; v_gene: TRBV29-1; CDR3nt: TGCAGCGTTGACCCCGGACTTTTTTCCTACAATGAGCAGTTCTTC; CDR3aa: CSVDPGLFSYNEQFF
j_gene: TRBJ2-1; abundance: many; d_gene: NA; v_gene: TRBV5-1; CDR3nt: TGCGCCAGCAGCTTGTCGGGGTACAATGAGCAGTTCTTC; CDR3aa: CASSLSGYNEQFF
j_gene: TRBJ2-1; abundance: few; d_gene: TRBD2; v_gene: TRBV6-1; CDR3nt: TGTGCCAGCAGATCCCTGGCGGGAGGTGAGCAGTTCTTC; CDR3aa: CASRSLAGGEQFF
j_gene: TRBJ2-2; abundance: many; d_gene: NA; v_gene: TRBV20-1; CDR3nt: TGCAGTGCTAGGAGGGAGGGGGCGACCACCGGGGAGCTGTTTTTT; CDR3aa: CSARREGATTGELFF
j_gene: TRBJ2-1; abundance: few; d_gene: NA; v_gene: TRBV19; CDR3nt: TGTGCCAGTAGTATCGGACACCTCGGAGGGAATGAGCAGTTCTTC; CDR3aa: CASSIGHLGGNEQFF
j_gene: TRBJ2-1; abundance: NA; d_gene: TRBD2; v_gene: TRBV7-8; CDR3nt: TGTGCCAGCAGCCCGGGACTAGCGGGAGGAGCTTACAATGAGCAGTTCTTC; CDR3aa: CASSPGLAGGAYNEQFF
j_gene: TRBJ2-3; abundance: NA; d_gene: NA; v_gene: TRBV5-4; CDR3nt: TGTGCCAGCCCCTCTCCGCGGGACTCCTCTGATACGCAGTATTTT; CDR3aa: CASPSPRDSSDTQYF
j_gene: TRBJ2-3; abundance: NA; d_gene: TRBD2; v_gene: TRBV9; CDR3nt: TGTGCCAGCAGCGGAATCCAGCGGGGGCCCAGAGATACGCAGTATTTT; CDR3aa: CASSGIQRGPRDTQYF
j_gene: TRBJ2-6; abundance: few; d_gene: NA; v_gene: TRBV12-3/TRBV12-4; CDR3nt: TGTGCCAGCAGGCCAAAGGCGGCCAACGTCCTGACTTTC; CDR3aa: CASRPKAANVLTF
j_gene: TRBJ2-2; abundance: few; d_gene: TRBD2; v_gene: TRBV7-8; CDR3nt: TGTGCCAGCAGCTCAGGGAGGGAGGGCCTGTACACCGGGGAGCTGTTTTTT; CDR3aa: CASSSGREGLYTGELFF
j_gene: TRBJ2-5; abundance: NA; d_gene: NA; v_gene: TRBV7-2; CDR3nt: TGTGCCAGCAGCCACGGAACAGGGACAGAGACCCAGTACTTC; CDR3aa: CASSHGTGTETQYF
j_gene: TRBJ1-6; abundance: NA; d_gene: NA; v_gene: TRBV20-1; CDR3nt: TGCAGTGCTAGTAGGCAACAAACACCCCTCCACTTT; CDR3aa: CSASRQQTPLHF
j_gene: TRBJ2-3; abundance: NA; d_gene: NA; v_gene: TRBV4-1; CDR3nt: TGCGCCAGCAGCGTAATCCCTCTGGTAGATACGCAGTATTTT; CDR3aa: CASSVIPLVDTQYF
j_gene: TRBJ2-1; abundance: NA; d_gene: TRBD2; v_gene: TRBV3-1; CDR3nt: TGTGCCAGCGGGGCCGTAGCGGGAGCTGGTGAGCAGTTCTTC; CDR3aa: CASGAVAGAGEQFF
j_gene: TRBJ1-1; abundance: NA; d_gene: NA; v_gene: TRBV20-1; CDR3nt: TGCAGTGCTAGTAGATCGGGGCGGACTGAAGCTTTCTTT; CDR3aa: CSASRSGRTEAFF